The 13 T cell receptor beta chains below all came from one sample that was sequenced in a study of human T cells and chemical hapten exposure. The sample's time point: patch test 1, 2 weeks after DPC sensitization. Treatment of the sample: therapeutic diphenylcyclopropenone sensitization with weekly scalp DPC. TCRdb reprocessed the RACE reads via MiXCR and lists one record per CDR3 protein. The sample consists of 380,000 or so distinct CDR3 sequences, 4.8% of them appearing once. Sample: whole blood, taken in connection with sensitization to the hapten diphenylcyclopropenone (DPC). Source of these receptors: a woman aged 45-60 years with alopecia areata. Some clones in this sample may be carry-over from other donors' samples.

This clonotype was observed a few times. The J gene is TRBJ1-5, the V gene TRBV7-9; unclear D gene. The CDR3 extends over 12 amino acids. Trimming shortened V by 2 bases and J by 6 bases, and 5 bases separated the two germline ends. The V gene's germline CDR1 is SEHNR and CDR2 FQNEAQ (reference sequence). The CDR3 region is CASSLNGQPQHF. The DNA for the CDR3 is TGTGCCAGCAGCTTAAACGGTCAGCCCCAGCATTTT.

The sample holds many counts of this clonotype. The CDR3 DNA reads as TGTGCCAGCAGTTACTCCTCGCGCATACGGGAATATGGCTACACCTTC. This encodes CASSYSSRIREYGYTF. The gene calls are TRBV6-2 or TRBV6-3 and TRBJ1-2; D is ambiguous. The germline V gene encodes CDR1 MNHEY and CDR2 SVGEGT. This CDR3 has 16 residues. Between the trimmed V and J ends, which lost 0 bases and 5 bases, there was a span of 16 bases.

V usage is TRBV12-3 or TRBV12-4 and J usage is TRBJ2-7; D call uncertain. V shed 5 bases and J shed 0 bases, with 11 bases lying between them. This CDR3 has 14 residues. The CDR3 coding sequence is TGTGCCAGCAGTCCCCAGTTAGGCTCCTACGAGCAGTACTTC. This codes for CASSPQLGSYEQYF.

V usage is TRBV3-1 and J usage is TRBJ2-5; D not resolved. Trimming cost V 7 bases and J 4 bases, with 10 bases left between them. Germline CDR1 is LGHDT and CDR2 is YNNKEL (reference sequence). This CDR3 spans 12 amino acids. CDR3 loop: CASTPGSETQYF. The CDR3 DNA reads TGTGCCAGCACCCCTGGGTCAGAGACCCAGTACTTC.

The genes are TRBV5-6 and TRBJ1-3; D unresolved. The germline CDR1 and CDR2 sequences are SGHDT and YYEEEE. The CDR3 covers 14 residues. The ends were cut back, 3 bases at V and 4 bases at J, with 11 bases in the middle. This CDR3 reads CASSSPTGGNTIYF. CDR3 sequence (DNA): TGTGCCAGCAGCTCGCCCACGGGCGGAAACACCATATATTTT.

In this sample, this clonotype turned up a few times. The chain uses TRBV7-6 and TRBJ2-7; the D gene is possibly TRBD1 (5 bases). CDR1 is SGHVS and CDR2 is FNYEAQ in the germline V gene. The CDR3 length is 15 residues. V was pared by 1 base and J by 3 bases, with 13 bases between. CDR3 nucleotides: TGTGCCAGCAGCTTAGGCCAGGGCCCAGACTACGAGCAGTACTTC. The encoded protein is CASSLGQGPDYEQYF.

Ten or more counts support this clonotype. The chain couples TRBV12-3 or TRBV12-4 to TRBJ1-4; 9 bases fit TRBD1. The CDR3 is made up of 12 amino acids. Trimming at V came to 5 bases and at J to 11 bases, leaving 3 bases not matched to a gene. The CDR3 region is CASSLGTGKLFF. For the CDR3, the DNA is TGTGCCAGCAGTCTCGGGACAGGGAAACTGTTTTTT.

The table lists this clonotype with a few counts. This chain links TRBV27 with TRBJ1-5; D remains ambiguous. CDR3 size: 16 residues. The V end was cut by 4 bases, the J end by 2 bases, with 15 bases between. Germline loops: CDR1 MNHEY, CDR2 SMNVEV (reference sequence). CDR3 sequence: CASSSITRGGNQPQHF. The CDR3, as DNA: TGTGCCAGCAGTTCGATCACCCGAGGCGGCAATCAGCCCCAGCATTTT.

This clonotype was observed a handful of times. V and J are TRBV12-3 or TRBV12-4 and TRBJ2-1, with TRBD2 matching over 8 bases. The CDR3 loop spans 14 amino acids. The J segment lost 5 bases and the V segment lost 6 bases, leaving 6 bases of the junction unmatched. The CDR3, as DNA: TGTGCCAGCAGCCGGGCGGGGGGTCACAATGAGCAGTTCTTC. Protein product: CASSRAGGHNEQFF.

The sample holds a few counts of this clonotype. V gene TRBV12-2 combines with J gene TRBJ2-4; the table's D gene call, TRBD2, was not cross checked with the DNA. TRBV12-2 is described as a pseudogene. The CDR3 runs to 18 residues. In DNA form, the CDR3 reads TGTGCAAGTCGCTCCGGGACTAGCGGGATGGGGGCCAAAAACATTCAGTACTTC. This gives the protein CASRSGTSGMGAKNIQYF.

In this sample, this clonotype turned up many times. The J gene is TRBJ2-3, the V gene TRBV9, with 8 bases aligning to TRBD1. V was clipped by 4 bases and J by 2 bases; unmatched bases: 9. CDR1 is SGDLS, CDR2 YYNGEE, per germline. There are 16 residues in the CDR3. The CDR3 DNA is TGTGCCAGCAGCCCCCGGACAGGGACCCCCACAGATACGCAGTATTTT. Translating it yields CASSPRTGTPTDTQYF.

This clonotype was counted many times. The J gene is TRBJ2-1, the V gene TRBV5-6; D may match TRBD1 or TRBD2 (5 bases each). V gave up 7 bases and J gave up 5 bases, with 13 bases separating them. The CDR3 covers 13 residues. CDR1 and CDR2 from the germline V gene are SGHDT and YYEEEE. The CDR3 DNA reads TGTGCCAGCTTCCGAGGGACCAACAATGAGCAGTTCTTC. Translating it yields CASFRGTNNEQFF.

This clonotype has a count of ten or more. The genes are TRBV28 and TRBJ1-5, with 9 nucleotides matching TRBD1. Germline CDR1 and CDR2: MDHEN and SYDVKM. The CDR3 runs to 15 residues. Germline trimming cut 4 bases from V and 5 bases from J; bases unmatched to any gene: 6. The CDR3 DNA sequence: TGTGCCAGCAGTTCCCAGGGACAGGGACATCAGCCCCAGCATTTT. Protein sequence: CASSSQGQGHQPQHF.